These 18 T cell receptor beta chains were sequenced from one sample in a study of blood T cell repertoires in COVID-19. Some clones are missing from TCRdb's copy, which holds only in-frame ones; the method was immunoSEQ multiplex PCR. The table lists some 250,000 clones, under 90% of them singletons. The material sequenced was PBMCs or T cells enriched from blood (not recorded which). The origin of the receptors is a man younger than 35 who had recovered from COVID-19.

The chain carries TRBV10-3 and TRBJ1-1; TRBD1 matches 7 bases. Germline CDR1 reads ENHRY; CDR2 reads SYGVKD. This CDR3 comprises 10 residues. With V trimmed by 10 bases and J by 7 bases, 3 bases remained unmatched. The CDR3 sequence: CATWDSEAFF. The CDR3 nucleotides are TGTGCCACCTGGGACAGTGAAGCTTTCTTT.

The chain couples TRBV19 to TRBJ1-1; D ambiguous. Looked up from germline, CDR1 is LNHDA and CDR2 is SQIVND (reference sequence). The V end lost 1 base, the J end lost 5 bases, and 11 bases lay between the germline ends. The CDR3 sequence is 14 residues long. The DNA of the CDR3 is TGTGCCAGTAGTATAGTTGATGCTATTACTGAAGCTTTCTTT. It encodes CASSIVDAITEAFF.

The chain is built from TRBV18 and TRBJ1-1, with TRBD1 matching 8 bases. In germline, CDR1 is KGHSH, CDR2 LQKENI. CDR3 length: 14 residues. Unmatched junction bases numbered 13, after V lost 5 bases and J lost 11 bases. The CDR3 DNA reads TGTGCCAGCTCAACCGACGCGACAGGGGTTCCGGCTTTCTTT. As protein: CASSTDATGVPAFF.

The V call is TRBV2, the J call TRBJ2-1; 7 nucleotides line up with TRBD2. V dropped 7 bases and J dropped 5; count of bases not matched to a gene: 14. There are 16 residues in the CDR3. Germline lookup yields CDR1 SNHLY and CDR2 FYNNEI. The CDR3 protein is CASTTVPAGAHNEQFF. Written as DNA, the CDR3 is TGTGCCAGCACCACAGTACCGGCGGGAGCCCACAATGAGCAGTTCTTC.

The chain combines TRBV7-9 with TRBJ1-6, with 8 bases that match TRBD1. V lost 1 base, J lost 7 bases, and 3 bases stayed unmatched. The CDR3 is made up of 15 amino acids. The germline V gene has CDR1 SEHNR and CDR2 FQNEAQ (reference sequence). This CDR3 reads CASSLDGTGNSPLHF. CDR3 nucleotides: TGTGCCAGCAGCTTAGATGGGACAGGCAATTCACCCCTCCACTTT.

The V gene is TRBV19, the J gene TRBJ1-2; D remains ambiguous. Germline CDR1 and CDR2: LNHDA and SQIVND (reference sequence). V lost 1 base, J lost 8 bases, and 17 bases lay in between. There are 15 residues in the CDR3. The CDR3 here is CASSIAPEDPKGYTF. CDR3 DNA sequence: TGTGCCAGTAGTATAGCCCCGGAGGACCCAAAGGGCTACACCTTC.

This chain uses TRBV7-9 with TRBJ1-1; D unclear. Trimming took 4 bases from V and 6 from J, leaving 21 bases between them. The CDR3 totals 16 residues. In germline, CDR1 is SEHNR, CDR2 FQNEAQ (reference sequence). The CDR3 coding sequence is TGTGCCAGCAGCTCCCCGCCGGGGAGGATGAGGGCTGAAGCTTTCTTT. Protein: CASSSPPGRMRAEAFF.

The V and J genes are TRBV12-5 and TRBJ1-5; D may be TRBD1 (6 bases). V lost 6 bases to trimming and J lost 4 bases, with 16 bases between them. The CDR3 totals 15 residues. CDR1 is LGHNT and CDR2 is FRNRAP in the germline V gene. The CDR3 spells CASGVGRGSNQPQHF. The CDR3 DNA follows: TGTGCTAGTGGAGTCGGCAGGGGATCGAATCAGCCCCAGCATTTT.

This chain uses TRBV6-5 with TRBJ2-7; 7 nucleotides agree with TRBD1. Trimming took 6 bases from V and 0 from J; bases not matched to a gene: 5. CDR3 length: 14 amino acids. CDR1 and CDR2 from the germline V gene are MNHEY and SVGAGI. The CDR3 spells CASREDRSSYEQYF. CDR3 coding DNA: TGTGCCAGCAGGGAGGACAGGAGCTCCTACGAGCAGTACTTC.

The chain joins TRBV5-1 to TRBJ2-3, with 11 bases fitting TRBD2. V was clipped by 4 bases and J by 1 base; unmatched bases: 8. From germline, CDR1 is SGHRS and CDR2 YFSETQ. The CDR3 loop spans 17 amino acids. CDR3 DNA sequence: TGCGCCAGCAGCAGAAATAGCGGGGGGGCCGGCACAGATACGCAGTATTTT. This sequence encodes CASSRNSGGAGTDTQYF.

This chain links TRBV5-1 with TRBJ2-1; TRBD1 aligns across 8 bases. The ends lost 0 bases at V and 10 bases at J; junction bases unmatched: 9. The germline V gene encodes CDR1 SGHRS and CDR2 YFSETQ. The CDR3 extends over 15 amino acids. CDR3 bases: TGCGCCAGCAGCTTGGGGGCAGGGGGCCCCTCCGAGCAGTTCTTC. It yields the protein CASSLGAGGPSEQFF.

The chain has TRBV19 and TRBJ1-6, with D perhaps TRBD1 (5 bases). The germline gives CDR1 LNHDA, CDR2 SQIVND (reference sequence). The CDR3 totals 13 residues. The germline V and J ends were trimmed by 6 bases and 7 bases, with 10 bases remaining between them. CDR3 residues: CASRPTENSPLHF. The CDR3 DNA reads as TGTGCCAGTAGGCCGACAGAAAATTCACCCCTCCACTTT.

This chain uses TRBV5-6 with TRBJ2-7; 8 bases line up with TRBD1. The CDR3 sequence is 15 residues long. Germline V gene data show CDR1 as SGHDT and CDR2 as YYEEEE. J lost 5 bases, V lost 0 bases, and 7 bases had no gene match. The CDR3, as DNA: TGTGCCAGCAGCTTGGGGACAGGGCCTTCCGACGAGCAGTACTTC. Amino acid sequence: CASSLGTGPSDEQYF. Full variable domain (missing parts from reference TRBV5-6 and TRBJ2-7): DAGVTQSPTHLIKTRGQQVTLRCSPKSGHDTVSWYQQALGQGPQFIFQYYEEEERQRGNFPDRFSGHQFPNYSSELNVNALLLGDSALYLCASSLGTGPSDEQYFGPGTRLTVT.

The chain is built from TRBV28 and TRBJ2-7; D possibly corresponds to TRBD2 (5 bases). The V gene lost 5 bases and the J gene lost 3 bases, with 11 bases spanning the gap. The CDR3 is 13 residues long. Germline CDR1 reads MDHEN; CDR2 reads SYDVKM. CDR3 nucleotides: TGTGCCAGCAGTCCGGGAATTCTCTACGAGCAGTACTTC. Protein: CASSPGILYEQYF. Full variable domain (outside the CDR3, taken from reference TRBV28 and TRBJ2-7): DVKVTQSSRYLVKRTGEKVFLECVQDMDHENMFWYRQDPGLGLRLIYFSYDVKMKEKGDIPEGYSVSREKKERFSLILESASTNQTSMYLCASSPGILYEQYFGPGTRLTVT.

This chain uses TRBV30 with TRBJ2-2; 12 positions agree with TRBD1. The CDR3 loop spans 15 amino acids. The germline gives CDR1 GTSNPN, CDR2 SVGIG (reference sequence). V was clipped by 1 base and J by 7 bases; unmatched bases: 4. The CDR3 spells CAWSGDRGLFGELFF. CDR3 bases: TGTGCCTGGAGTGGGGACAGGGGGCTTTTCGGGGAGCTGTTTTTT.

In its sample, this clone was seen once. The chain joins TRBV3-1 (or the pseudogene TRBV3-2) to TRBJ2-2, with D tentatively TRBD1 (6 bases). CDR1 is LGHDT and CDR2 is YNNKEL in the germline V gene (reference sequence). Between the trimmed V and J ends, which lost 3 bases and 7 bases, there was a span of 12 bases. CDR3 size: 14 residues. This chain's CDR3 is CASSQEQGHGELFF. The CDR3 DNA sequence: TGTGCCAGCAGCCAGGAACAGGGTCACGGGGAGCTGTTTTTT.

CDR3 in amino acids: CASSPRHLGGTEAFF. The DNA of the CDR3 is TGCGCCAGCAGCCCGCGCCATTTGGGGGGCACTGAAGCTTTCTTT. The chain couples TRBV4-1 to TRBJ1-1; TRBD1 might be the D (5 bases). Germline V gene data show CDR1 as MGHRA and CDR2 as YSYEKL. V lost 4 bases, J lost 4 bases, and 16 bases lay in between. The CDR3 extends over 15 amino acids.

V is TRBV30 and J is TRBJ1-3, with TRBD1 matching over 9 bases. The germline V gene encodes CDR1 GTSNPN and CDR2 SVGIG (reference sequence). The J segment lost 4 bases and the V segment lost 0 bases, leaving 10 bases of the junction unmatched. This CDR3 spans 17 amino acids. CDR3 DNA: TGTGCCTGGAGTGTAAGGGTGGGACAGGGATCGGGAAACACCATATATTTT. Translation: CAWSVRVGQGSGNTIYF.